This note documents a single T cell receptor (beta chain) sequence. As yet, its antigen is unknown. This entry comes from a study of CD8 T cells in ankylosing spondylitis. V was cut by 6 bases and J by 6 bases, with 15 bases left in between. The CDR3 consists of 13 residues. Germline CDR1 and CDR2: SGHAT and FQNNGV. TCRdb used MiXCR to reprocess the 5' RACE reads, holding one entry per CDR3 protein. The sample yields 200,000 or so distinct CDR3 sequences, about an eighth seen once. Study results and caveats: Disease-linked clones were reportedly significantly enriched in matched ankylosing spondylitis synovial fluid.

The TCR sequence derives from a female donor with ankylosing spondylitis or in good health (not recorded which). The V gene is TRBV11-2, the J gene TRBJ2-7; D possibly corresponds to TRBD1 (6 bases). The sample consisted of blood, either unsorted or a sorted T cell fraction (not recorded which). For the CDR3, the DNA is TGTGCCAGCAGGTATACAGGGACCGCCGAGCAGTACTTC. The encoded protein is CASRYTGTAEQYF.